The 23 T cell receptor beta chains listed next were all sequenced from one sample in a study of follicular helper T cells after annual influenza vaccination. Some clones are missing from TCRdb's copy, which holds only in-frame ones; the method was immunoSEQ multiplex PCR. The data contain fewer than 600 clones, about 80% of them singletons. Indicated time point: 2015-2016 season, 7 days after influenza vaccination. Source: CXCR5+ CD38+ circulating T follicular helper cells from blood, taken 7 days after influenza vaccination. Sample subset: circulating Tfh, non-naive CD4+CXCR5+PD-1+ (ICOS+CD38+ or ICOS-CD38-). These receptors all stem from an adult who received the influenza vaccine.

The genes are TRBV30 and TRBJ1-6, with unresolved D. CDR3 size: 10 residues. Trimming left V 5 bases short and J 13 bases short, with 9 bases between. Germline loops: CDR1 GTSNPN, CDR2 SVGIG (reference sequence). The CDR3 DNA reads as TGTGCCTGGGGGCCGGGGCCCCTCCACTTT. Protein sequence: CAWGPGPLHF.

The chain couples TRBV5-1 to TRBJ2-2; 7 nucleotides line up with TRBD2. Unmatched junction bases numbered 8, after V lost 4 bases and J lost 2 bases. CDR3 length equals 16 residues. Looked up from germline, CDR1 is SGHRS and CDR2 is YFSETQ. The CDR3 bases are TGCGCCAGCAGCGGCAACGGACTAGTTAACACCGGGGAGCTGTTTTTT. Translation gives CASSGNGLVNTGELFF. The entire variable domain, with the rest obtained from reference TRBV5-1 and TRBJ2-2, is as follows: KAGVTQTPRYLIKTRGQQVTLSCSPISGHRSVSWYQQTPGQGLQFLFEYFSETQRNKGNFPGRFSGRQFSNSRSEMNVSTLELGDSALYLCASSGNGLVNTGELFFGEGSRLTVL.

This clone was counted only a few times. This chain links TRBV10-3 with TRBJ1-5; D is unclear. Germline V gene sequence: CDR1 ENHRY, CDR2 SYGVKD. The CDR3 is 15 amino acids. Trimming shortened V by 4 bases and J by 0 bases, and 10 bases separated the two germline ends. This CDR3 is CAISAEGNSNQPQHF. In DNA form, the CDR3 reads TGTGCCATCAGTGCCGAGGGAAATAGCAATCAGCCCCAGCATTTT.

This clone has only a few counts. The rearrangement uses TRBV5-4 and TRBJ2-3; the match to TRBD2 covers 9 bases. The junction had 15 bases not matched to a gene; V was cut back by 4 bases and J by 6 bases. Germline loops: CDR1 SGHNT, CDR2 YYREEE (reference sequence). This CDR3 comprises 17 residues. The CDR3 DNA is TGTGCCAGCAGCACCTACCAGCGGGGGGTCGGGAGGGATACGCAGTATTTT. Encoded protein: CASSTYQRGVGRDTQYF.

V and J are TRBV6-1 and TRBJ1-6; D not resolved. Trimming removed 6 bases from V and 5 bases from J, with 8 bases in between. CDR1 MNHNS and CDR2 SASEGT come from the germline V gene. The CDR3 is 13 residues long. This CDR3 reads CASRMKNNSPLHF. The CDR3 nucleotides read TGTGCCAGCAGAATGAAGAATAATTCACCCCTCCACTTT.

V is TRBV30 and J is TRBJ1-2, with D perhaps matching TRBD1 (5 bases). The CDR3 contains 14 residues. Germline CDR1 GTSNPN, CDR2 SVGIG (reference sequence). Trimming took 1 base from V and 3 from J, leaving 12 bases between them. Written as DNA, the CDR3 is TGTGCCTGGAGTGGACCACCAGGGTACTATGGCTACACCTTC. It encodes CAWSGPPGYYGYTF. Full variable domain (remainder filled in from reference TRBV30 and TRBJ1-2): SQTIHQWPATLVQPVGSPLSLECTVEGTSNPNLYWYRQAAGRGLQLLFYSVGIGQISSEVPQNLSASRPQDRQFILSSKKLLLSDSGFYLCAWSGPPGYYGYTFGSGTRLTVV.

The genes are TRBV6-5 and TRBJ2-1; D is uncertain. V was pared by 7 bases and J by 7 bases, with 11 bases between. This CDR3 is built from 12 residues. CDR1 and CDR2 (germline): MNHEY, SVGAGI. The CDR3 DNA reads TGTGCCAGCAAGGCCCCAGGAAATGAGCAGTTCTTC. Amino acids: CASKAPGNEQFF.

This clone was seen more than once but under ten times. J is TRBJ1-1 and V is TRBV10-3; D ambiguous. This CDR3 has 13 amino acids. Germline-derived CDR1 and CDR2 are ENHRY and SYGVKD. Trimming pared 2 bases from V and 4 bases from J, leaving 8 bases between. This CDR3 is CAISEGRSTEAFF. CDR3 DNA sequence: TGTGCCATCAGTGAGGGCAGGTCCACTGAAGCTTTCTTT.

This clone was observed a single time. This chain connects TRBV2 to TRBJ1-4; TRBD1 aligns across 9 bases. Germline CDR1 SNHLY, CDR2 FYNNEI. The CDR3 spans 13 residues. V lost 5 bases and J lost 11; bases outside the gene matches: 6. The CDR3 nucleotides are TGTGCCAGCAGTTACGACAGGGGGGAGAAACTGTTTTTT. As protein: CASSYDRGEKLFF.

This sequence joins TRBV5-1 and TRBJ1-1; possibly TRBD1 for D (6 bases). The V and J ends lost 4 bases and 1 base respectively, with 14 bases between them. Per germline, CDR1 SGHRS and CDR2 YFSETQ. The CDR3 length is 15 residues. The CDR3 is CASSPTPGANTEAFF. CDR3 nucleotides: TGCGCCAGCAGCCCCACCCCAGGGGCGAACACTGAAGCTTTCTTT.

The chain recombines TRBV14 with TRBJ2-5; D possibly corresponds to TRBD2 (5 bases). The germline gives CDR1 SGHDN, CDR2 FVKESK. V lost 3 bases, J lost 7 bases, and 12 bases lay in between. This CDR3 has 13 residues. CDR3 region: CASSHSFSGTQYF. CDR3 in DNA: TGTGCCAGCAGCCATTCGTTCAGCGGGACCCAGTACTTC.

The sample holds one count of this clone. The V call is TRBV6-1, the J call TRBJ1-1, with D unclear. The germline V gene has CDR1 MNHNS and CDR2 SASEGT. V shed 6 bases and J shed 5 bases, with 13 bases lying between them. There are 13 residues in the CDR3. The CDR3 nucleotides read TGTGCCAGCAGACAGACACAGTTTACTGAAGCTTTCTTT. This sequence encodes CASRQTQFTEAFF.

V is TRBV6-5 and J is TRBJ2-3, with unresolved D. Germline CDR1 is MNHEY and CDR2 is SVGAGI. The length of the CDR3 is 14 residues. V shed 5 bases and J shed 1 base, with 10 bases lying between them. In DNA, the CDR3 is TGTGCCAGCAGTACAAAACCCGGCACAGATACGCAGTATTTT. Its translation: CASSTKPGTDTQYF.

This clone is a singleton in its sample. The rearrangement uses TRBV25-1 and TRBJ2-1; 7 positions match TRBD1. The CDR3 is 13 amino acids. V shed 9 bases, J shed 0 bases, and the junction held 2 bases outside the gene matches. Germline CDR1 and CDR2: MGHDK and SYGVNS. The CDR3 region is CASGTVSYNEQFF. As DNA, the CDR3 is TGTGCCAGTGGGACAGTCTCCTACAATGAGCAGTTCTTC.

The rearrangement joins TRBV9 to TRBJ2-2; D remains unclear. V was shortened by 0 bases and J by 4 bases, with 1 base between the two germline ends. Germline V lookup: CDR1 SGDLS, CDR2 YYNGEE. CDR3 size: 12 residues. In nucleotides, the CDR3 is TGTGCCAGCAGCGTAGGCACCGGGGAGCTGTTTTTT. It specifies CASSVGTGELFF.

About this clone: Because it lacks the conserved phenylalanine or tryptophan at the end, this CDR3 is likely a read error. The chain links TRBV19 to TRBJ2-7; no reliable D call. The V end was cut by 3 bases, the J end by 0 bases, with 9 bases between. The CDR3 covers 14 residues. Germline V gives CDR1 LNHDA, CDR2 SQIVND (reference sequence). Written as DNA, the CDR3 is TGTGCCAGTAGTATTTCGGGCAACTCCTACGAGCAGTACTCC. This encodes CASSISGNSYEQYS.

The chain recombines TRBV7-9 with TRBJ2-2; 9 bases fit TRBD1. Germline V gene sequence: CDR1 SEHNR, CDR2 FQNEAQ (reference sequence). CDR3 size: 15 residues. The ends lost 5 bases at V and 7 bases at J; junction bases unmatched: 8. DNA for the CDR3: TGTGCCAGCAGCATTACAGGGGGCGCAGGCGGGGAGCTGTTTTTT. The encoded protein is CASSITGGAGGELFF.

CDR3: CASSMRRLRQSRANVLTF. CDR3 in DNA: TGTGCCAGCAGTATGAGACGCTTACGACAAAGTCGGGCCAACGTCCTGACTTTC. This chain joins TRBV6-9 and TRBJ2-6; the D is unclear. Trimming shortened V by 5 bases and J by 5 bases, and 22 bases separated the two germline ends. CDR3 length equals 18 residues. CDR1 is MNHGY, CDR2 SVAAGI, per germline.

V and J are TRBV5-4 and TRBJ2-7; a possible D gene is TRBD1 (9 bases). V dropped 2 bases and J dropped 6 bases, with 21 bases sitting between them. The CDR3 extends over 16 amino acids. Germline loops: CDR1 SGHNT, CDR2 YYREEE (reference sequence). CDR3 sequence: CASSFYSGTGSAEQYF. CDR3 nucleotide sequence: TGTGCCAGCAGCTTTTATAGCGGGACAGGGAGCGCCGAGCAGTACTTC.

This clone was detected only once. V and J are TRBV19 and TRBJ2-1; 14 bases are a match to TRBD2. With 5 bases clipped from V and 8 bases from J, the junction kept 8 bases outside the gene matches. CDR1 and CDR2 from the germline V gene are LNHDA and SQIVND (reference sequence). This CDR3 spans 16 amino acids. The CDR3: CASSQPTSGRAYEQFF. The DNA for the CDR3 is TGTGCCAGTAGTCAGCCGACTAGCGGGAGGGCCTATGAGCAGTTCTTC.

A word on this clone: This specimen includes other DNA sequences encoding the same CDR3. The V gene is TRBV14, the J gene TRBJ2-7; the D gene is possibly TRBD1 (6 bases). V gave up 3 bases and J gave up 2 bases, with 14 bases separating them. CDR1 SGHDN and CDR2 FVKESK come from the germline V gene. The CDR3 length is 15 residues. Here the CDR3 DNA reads TGTGCCAGCAGCCAGCTTTCGACAGGAGCCTACGAGCAGTACTTC. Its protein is CASSQLSTGAYEQYF.

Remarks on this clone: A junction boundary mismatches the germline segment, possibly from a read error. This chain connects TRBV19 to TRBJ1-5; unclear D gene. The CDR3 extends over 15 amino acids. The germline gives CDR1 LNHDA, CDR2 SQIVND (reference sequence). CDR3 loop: CASSIDKGRNQPQHF. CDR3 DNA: TGTGCCAGTAGCATAGACAAGGGTCGCAATCAGCCCCAGCATTTT.

The CDR3 sequence is CASSHDSPYNSPLHF. The CDR3 DNA sequence: TGTGCCAGCAGCCACGACAGCCCTTATAATTCACCCCTCCACTTT. The gene calls are TRBV5-4 and TRBJ1-6, with a weak D call TRBD1 (5 bases). Trimming took 4 bases from V and 4 from J, leaving 12 bases between them. CDR1 SGHNT and CDR2 YYREEE come from the germline V gene (reference sequence). This CDR3 has 15 residues.